The 8 T cell receptor beta chains listed next were all sequenced from one sample in a study of blood T cells in healthy people across ages (dated by TCRdb to between 2015 and 2017). The protocol used for the library was 5' RACE. The second PCR ran for roughly 7 to 11 cycles and used a J-beta primer mix along with a sample-barcoded 5' primer. TCRdb passed the public sequencing reads through fastp at Q25 and MiXCR, retaining productive beta sequences. Entries are consolidated by CDR3 protein sequence, retaining the most common genes and DNA. The sample includes 1.8 million or so distinct CDR3 sequences, with about two fifths observed a single time. The ten largest clones add up to 23% of the sample. Sequencing was performed on blood. Every receptor here comes from a human donor in good health.

V usage is TRBV24-1 and J usage is TRBJ2-3; tentative D call: TRBD2 (5 bases). The CDR3 is 15 amino acids. CDR1 is KGHDR and CDR2 is SFDVKD in the germline V gene. Trimming removed 3 bases from V and 2 bases from J, with 11 bases in between. CDR3 protein: CATSDRWGATDTQYF. The DNA of the CDR3 is TGTGCCACCAGTGATAGGTGGGGAGCCACAGATACGCAGTATTTT.

This clonotype has just a few counts. The chain carries TRBV29-1 and TRBJ1-1, with a weak D call TRBD1 (5 bases). Germline V gene data show CDR1 as SQVTM and CDR2 as ANQGSEA. CDR3 length: 13 residues. Trimming stripped 5 bases from V and 2 bases from J, with 12 bases between. The CDR3 is CSVHGTDNTEAFF. CDR3 sequence (DNA): TGCAGCGTTCATGGGACCGATAACACTGAAGCTTTCTTT.

This clonotype turned up a few times. This sequence joins TRBV5-1 and TRBJ2-5, with 7 bases identical to TRBD2. Germline V gene data show CDR1 as SGHRS and CDR2 as YFSETQ. Trimming at V came to 2 bases and at J to 4 bases, leaving 8 bases not matched to a gene. The CDR3 has 15 amino acids. The CDR3 nucleotides are TGCGCCAGCAGCTTAAGCGGGACGATACGAGAGACCCAGTACTTC. This translates into CASSLSGTIRETQYF.

The chain carries TRBV20-1 and TRBJ1-1, with 9 nucleotides matching TRBD1. The CDR3 has 13 amino acids. CDR1 DFQATT and CDR2 SNEGSKA come from the germline V gene (reference sequence). With V trimmed by 5 bases and J by 11 bases, 12 bases remained unmatched. The CDR3 protein is CSADTGGPMYAFF. The CDR3 nucleotides are TGCAGTGCTGATACAGGGGGCCCGATGTATGCTTTCTTT.

The chain has TRBV6-1 and TRBJ2-1; 7 bases are shared with TRBD2. V lost 2 bases, J lost 4 bases, and 8 bases stayed unmatched. This CDR3 is built from 16 residues. Germline CDR1 MNHNS, CDR2 SASEGT. CDR3: CASSEYRASGYNEQFF. CDR3 nucleotide sequence: TGTGCCAGCAGTGAATATAGGGCTAGCGGTTACAATGAGCAGTTCTTC.

The chain employs TRBV6-2 or TRBV6-3 and TRBJ2-1, with D unresolved. The CDR3 runs 14 residues. Deletions cut 1 base from V and 7 bases from J, with 11 bases between. The germline gives CDR1 MNHEY, CDR2 SVGEGT. As DNA, the CDR3 is TGTGCCAGCAGTTACTTGGGGTACCGGAATGAGCAGTTCTTC. Translating gives CASSYLGYRNEQFF.

The chain carries TRBV29-1 and TRBJ1-2; 10 bases agree with TRBD1. V lost 7 bases and J lost 8; bases outside the gene matches: 19. Germline CDR1 SQVTM, CDR2 ANQGSEA. The CDR3 runs 16 residues. DNA of the CDR3: TGCAGCGCCGACAGACGACAGGGGGCCACGGAGGACGGCTACACCTTC. As protein: CSADRRQGATEDGYTF.

The chain carries TRBV5-1 and TRBJ2-5, with D maybe TRBD2 (6 bases). Looked up from germline, CDR1 is SGHRS and CDR2 is YFSETQ. V lost 2 bases to trimming and J lost 3 bases, with 14 bases between them. CDR3 length: 15 amino acids. The CDR3 spells CASSLRGTDKETQYF. CDR3 bases: TGCGCCAGCAGCTTACGCGGGACGGATAAAGAGACCCAGTACTTC.